This T cell receptor beta chain originates from a study of shared clonotypes between healthy human individuals. Study context: Per donor, CD8 memory used one plate, CD8 naive used two, CD4 memory used three and CD4 naive used three.

Study-level findings and limits: Clonotype sharing among donors was thought likely to change with sequencing depth.

The assay was carried out at the deep level. Sorted subsets were amplified in replicate PCRs using 200 to 250 ng DNA, approximately 30,000 T cell genomes. TCRdb's copy holds only in-frame clones and misses some; the assay was immunoSEQ multiplex PCR. The sample shows roughly 2.5 million clones, just over 90% of them seen only once. Of note for this clone: Its cognate antigen is unknown. This same CDR3 is encoded by further DNA sequences in the sample.

The clonotype originates from a man between 18 and 29 years old in good health. The sequenced material came from naive CD4+ T cells sorted from blood. As for subset: CD45RA+ positively selected.

CDR3 bases: TGTGCCAGCAGCGTTGCGGGGACGGCGAACACCGGGGAGCTGTTTTTT. Encoded protein: CASSVAGTANTGELFF. The gene calls are TRBV9 and TRBJ2-2, with a possible D match to TRBD2 (6 bases). This CDR3 has 16 amino acids. Trimming stripped 2 bases from V and 0 bases from J, with 11 bases between. CDR1 is SGDLS and CDR2 is YYNGEE in the germline V gene.